A single sample gave rise to the 13 T cell receptor beta chains below, sequenced in a study of alternative splicing in chronic myeloid leukemia remission. Libraries were built from poly-A-enriched mRNA from 1 ug total RNA. From its re-call of the bulk RNA-seq reads, TCRdb lists each CDR3 protein once, without DNA. The sample lists 150 to 200 distinct CDR3 sequences, around 96% occurring once. The sample taken for sequencing was PBMCs. These receptors were taken from a person between 30 and 49 years old in good health.

V is TRBV6-6 and J is TRBJ2-5. The CDR3 extends over 12 amino acids. The V gene's germline CDR1 is MNHNY and CDR2 SVGAGI (reference sequence). The chain's CDR3 is CASSYGLETQYF.

V and J are TRBV19 and TRBJ1-1. The length of the CDR3 is 11 residues. Germline assignment: CDR1 LNHDA and CDR2 SQIVND (reference sequence). CDR3 amino acids: CASSIGGRAFF.

The V call is TRBV5-4, the J call TRBJ2-5; lacking DNA, the TRBD2 call made by TCRdb goes unchecked. Germline-derived CDR1 and CDR2 are SGHNT and YYREEE (reference sequence). The CDR3 has 15 amino acids. CDR3 protein: CASKTPGGGKETQYF.

This clonotype appeared once. This chain's CDR3 is CASSRGIGTGASSGDEKLFF. The V call is TRBV9, the J call TRBJ1-4. The CDR3 runs 20 residues. CDR1 and CDR2 from the germline V gene are SGDLS and YYNGEE.

This chain's CDR3 is CASSEDFTTIYF. The rearrangement uses TRBV19 and TRBJ1-3. The CDR3 consists of 12 residues. CDR1 is LNHDA, CDR2 SQIVND, per germline (reference sequence).

This chain joins TRBV5-1 and TRBJ1-1. CDR1 is SGHRS, CDR2 YFSETQ, per germline. This CDR3 is built from 11 residues. The CDR3 region is CASRQNTEAFF.

The rearrangement uses TRBV4-1 and TRBJ1-5; the TRBD1 assignment by TCRdb is unverifiable without DNA. In germline, CDR1 is MGHRA, CDR2 YSYEKL. The CDR3 has 16 amino acids. CDR3 residues: CASSQTTGGGNQPQHF.

The chain joins TRBV6-6 to TRBJ2-3. CDR3 size: 12 residues. Germline-derived CDR1 and CDR2 are MNHNY and SVGAGI (reference sequence). The CDR3 sequence is CASSLGIDTQYF.

V usage is TRBV20-1 and J usage is TRBJ2-2; TCRdb picks TRBD2, but there is no DNA to check that call. Per germline, CDR1 DFQATT and CDR2 SNEGSKA (reference sequence). The CDR3 is made up of 16 amino acids. The CDR3 here is CSAPPTGGMNTGELFF.

V usage is TRBV20-1 and J usage is TRBJ1-4. This CDR3 comprises 15 residues. Germline V gene lookup returns CDR1 DFQATT and CDR2 SNEGSKA (reference sequence). The CDR3 region is CSATIPGQDNEKLFF.

The V call is TRBV4-1, the J call TRBJ2-7; TCRdb proposes TRBD2, but this gene call is untestable without DNA. From germline, CDR1 is MGHRA and CDR2 YSYEKL. There are 14 residues in the CDR3. CDR3 loop: CASSQYPGRDEQYF.

The V gene is TRBV9, the J gene TRBJ1-4. Germline CDR1 reads SGDLS; CDR2 reads YYNGEE. CDR3 length equals 14 residues. The CDR3 here is CASSVSGDNEKLFF.

Here the CDR3 reads CSAGLLGFSYNEQFF. The rearrangement uses TRBV20-1 and TRBJ2-1. Germline CDR1 and CDR2: DFQATT and SNEGSKA (reference sequence). The CDR3 length is 15 residues.